Presented here are 7 T cell receptor beta chains from one specimen sequenced in a study of low-dose radiotherapy and immunotherapy resistance in tumors. Primers used for first-strand cDNA, a TRAV- and TRBV-specific set, covered both alpha and beta chains. TCR amplification involved roughly 21 PCR cycles with a constant-region primer and V-primer adapter. From the reads, TCRdb called clonotypes with MiXCR, one entry per CDR3 protein. Found here are approximately 84,000 distinct CDR3 sequences, over 15% of them singletons; the top ten hold 1.4% to 1.5%. Time point here: after trial treatment. Treatment: LDRT plus nivolumab, ipilimumab, low-dose cyclophosphamide and aspirin (RACIN trial). The specimen comprised PBMCs, sampled after low-dose radiotherapy plus immunotherapy. These receptors originate from a male donor with prostate cancer.

In this sample, this clonotype turned up many times. The chain employs TRBV29-1 and TRBJ2-5; 8 bases fit TRBD2. CDR1 and CDR2 from the germline V gene are SQVTM and ANQGSEA. V dropped 8 bases and J dropped 5; count of bases not matched to a gene: 10. CDR3 size: 13 residues. CDR3 residues: CSIRGLVMETQYF. CDR3 bases: TGCAGCATACGGGGACTAGTAATGGAGACCCAGTACTTC.

As for this clonotype: A read error may be the cause here, since a much bigger clone is one base away. V and J are TRBV20-1 and TRBJ2-7; 8 bases map to TRBD1. This CDR3 is 14 amino acids long. CDR1 is DFQATT and CDR2 is SNEGSKA in the germline V gene (reference sequence). After removal of 3 bases from V and 3 bases from J, the junction contained 7 bases not matched to a gene. Here the CDR3 DNA reads TGCAGTGCTAGGGGGGGACAGGTTAGCTACGAGCAGTACTTC. This gives the protein CSARGGQVSYEQYF.

This clonotype was seen at least ten times. The chain couples TRBV7-2 to TRBJ1-1; TRBD1 is a possible D gene (6 bases). The CDR3 loop spans 15 amino acids. Trimming stripped 5 bases from V and 4 bases from J, with 17 bases between. The germline CDR1 and CDR2 sequences are SGHTA and FQGNSA. CDR3 DNA: TGTGCCAGCAGCCCCCTCTGGCGAGGGGGCACTGAAGCTTTCTTT. Translation: CASSPLWRGGTEAFF. Supplemented by reference TRBV7-2 and TRBJ1-1, the full variable domain reads GAGVSQSPSNKVTEKGKDVELRCDPISGHTALYWYRQSLGQGLEFLIYFQGNSAPDKSGLPSDRFSAERTGGSVSTLTIQRTQQEDSAVYLCASSPLWRGGTEAFFGQGTRLTVV.

Written as DNA, the CDR3 is TGTGCCAGCAGCAGGGATTACCAAGAGACCCAGTACTTC. Translated, it gives CASSRDYQETQYF. The genes are TRBV13 and TRBJ2-5; D gene ambiguous. CDR1 and CDR2 (germline): PRHDT, FYEKMQ (reference sequence). The CDR3 contains 13 residues. Trimming pared 5 bases from V and 0 bases from J, leaving 7 bases between.

This clonotype was counted between two and nine times. The V and J genes are TRBV19 and TRBJ1-5, with D hard to call. The CDR3 contains 15 residues. Between the trimmed V and J ends, which lost 3 bases and 0 bases, there was a span of 9 bases. Germline CDR1 LNHDA, CDR2 SQIVND (reference sequence). CDR3 protein: CASSIGILSNQPQHF. CDR3 bases: TGTGCCAGTAGTATCGGAATACTTAGCAATCAGCCCCAGCATTTT.

This clonotype was counted ten times or more. The junction shows a germline mismatch at one end, possibly a read error. The chain carries TRBV20-1 and TRBJ2-7, with a tentative D call TRBD1 (6 bases). The CDR3 spans 12 residues. Germline V gene sequence: CDR1 DFQATT, CDR2 SNEGSKA (reference sequence). CDR3 sequence reads: CSAPRTVSEVNF. CDR3 coding DNA: TGCAGTGCTCCGAGGACAGTAAGTGAGGTGAACTTC.

This clonotype occurred many times. J is TRBJ2-7 and V is TRBV18, with 10 bases fitting TRBD1. The CDR3 totals 15 residues. V was pared by 3 bases and J by 7 bases, with 9 bases of the junction left unmatched. Germline CDR1 is KGHSH and CDR2 is LQKENI. The CDR3 loop reads CASSPPGDRGGEQYF. CDR3 DNA sequence: TGTGCCAGCTCACCCCCCGGGGACAGGGGAGGAGAGCAGTACTTC.